Listed here are 26 T cell receptor beta chains from one sample, sequenced in a study of CD8+CD57+ T cells in acquired aplastic anemia. Genomic DNA, serving as template, underwent TCR beta VDJ and CDR3 profiling. In TCRdb, the reads were re-called with MiXCR into one record per CDR3 protein. This table holds about 400,000 distinct CDR3 sequences, approximately 70% found once. Material for sequencing was sorted CD4+, CD8+, or CD8+CD57+ T cells (not recorded which) from PBMCs. The receptors come from a human donor in good health, serving as a control.

The chain joins TRBV7-3 to TRBJ1-5; D possibly corresponds to TRBD1 (5 bases). This CDR3 contains 14 residues. V was trimmed by 4 bases and J by 8 bases, leaving 15 bases between them. CDR1 and CDR2 from the germline V gene are SGHTA and FQGTGA. CDR3: CASSSSGGDKPQHF. Here the CDR3 DNA reads TGTGCCAGCAGCTCTAGCGGGGGGGATAAGCCCCAGCATTTT.

Note on this clonotype: The junction departs from germline at one end; a sequencing error may be responsible. The rearrangement joins TRBV19 to TRBJ1-1; 8 bases are shared with TRBD1. The CDR3 contains 13 residues. Germline CDR1 reads LNHDA; CDR2 reads SQIVND (reference sequence). The CDR3 spells CASSSDREWLELF. The CDR3, as DNA: TGTGCCAGTAGCTCGGACAGGGAGTGGTTAGAGCTTTTT.

Of note for this clonotype: One end of the junction fails to match germline, which may point to a read error. The chain employs TRBV7-2 and TRBJ1-2; D possibly corresponds to TRBD1 (5 bases). Germline V gene sequence: CDR1 SGHTA, CDR2 FQGNSA. CDR3 length: 14 residues. CDR3 sequence: CASSYRARDVGNTF. In nucleotides, the CDR3 is TGCGCCAGCAGCTACCGGGCTAGGGACGTTGGCAACACCTTT. Variable domain in full (rest from reference TRBV7-2 and TRBJ1-2): GAGVSQSPSNKVTEKGKDVELRCDPISGHTALYWYRQSLGQGLEFLIYFQGNSAPDKSGLPSDRFSAERTGGSVSTLTIQRTQQEDSAVYLCASSYRARDVGNTFGSGTRLTVV.

This clonotype was observed a handful of times. V is TRBV6-6 and J is TRBJ1-6, with D unclear. Germline V gene data show CDR1 as MNHNY and CDR2 as SVGAGI (reference sequence). CDR3 length equals 14 residues. Trimming pared 6 bases from V and 7 bases from J, leaving 13 bases between. The CDR3 DNA reads TGTGCCAGCAGCGTAGAAGGCTGGAATTCACCCCTCCACTTT. This translates into CASSVEGWNSPLHF.

This clonotype was seen ten or more times. The rearrangement uses TRBV19 and TRBJ2-4; D possibly uses TRBD1 or TRBD2 (5 bases each). Germline CDR1 is LNHDA and CDR2 is SQIVND (reference sequence). This CDR3 spans 14 amino acids. The V gene lost 7 bases and the J gene lost 0 bases, with 10 bases spanning the gap. The CDR3 reads CASNRGEAKNIQYF. The CDR3 bases are TGTGCCAGTAATCGAGGGGAAGCCAAAAACATTCAGTACTTC.

The rearrangement uses TRBV15 and TRBJ1-3, with D tentatively TRBD1 (5 bases). The ends were cut back, 4 bases at V and 4 bases at J, with 20 bases in the middle. This CDR3 contains 17 residues. Germline V gives CDR1 LNHNV, CDR2 YYDKDF (reference sequence). The DNA for the CDR3 is TGTGCCACCAGCATAATTGCTGGGGCGCTAAAGGGAAACACCATATATTTT. Its translation is CATSIIAGALKGNTIYF. The full variable domain, in which reference TRBV15 and TRBJ1-3 provide the parts outside the CDR3, is DAMVIQNPRYQVTQFGKPVTLSCSQTLNHNVMYWYQQKSSQAPKLLFHYYDKDFNNEADTPDNFQSRRPNTSFCFLDIRSPGLGDTAMYLCATSIIAGALKGNTIYFGEGSWLTVV.

On this clonotype itself: Mismatch with germline at one junction end may stem from a read error. The rearrangement uses TRBV6-2 or TRBV6-3 and TRBJ2-7; D ambiguous. The CDR3 is 18 amino acids. Germline CDR1 is MNHEY and CDR2 is SVGEGT. DNA for the CDR3: TGTGCCATCAGTGATTACAACAATGCGACGGCGACTCCCTACGAGCAGTACTTC. Its translation is CAISDYNNATATPYEQYF.

The rearrangement uses TRBV7-9 and TRBJ2-7, with TRBD2 identical over 10 bases. The germline V gene encodes CDR1 SEHNR and CDR2 FQNEAQ (reference sequence). The J segment lost 10 bases and the V segment lost 1 base, leaving 16 bases of the junction unmatched. The CDR3 is 17 amino acids. The CDR3, as DNA: TGTGCCAGCAGCTTAGAAGCTGGGCTAGCGGGAGTAAACACCCAGTACTTC. Amino acid sequence: CASSLEAGLAGVNTQYF.

The chain employs TRBV11-2 and TRBJ1-2; D uncertain. Trimming cost V 2 bases and J 4 bases, with 8 bases left between them. The CDR3 consists of 13 residues. Germline CDR1 is SGHAT and CDR2 is FQNNGV. As DNA, the CDR3 is TGTGCCAGCAGCTTACAGCGACTCTATGGCTACACCTTC. Encoded protein: CASSLQRLYGYTF.

This clonotype was seen once. Without the conserved terminal phenylalanine or tryptophan, this CDR3 likely stems from a read error. The DNA is omitted, as the CDR3 cannot be located on it reliably, and the CDR3 follows TCRdb's listing. This sequence joins TRBV19 and TRBJ1-3; the D call of TRBD1 is as the table states it, not checked on the DNA. CDR1 and CDR2 from the germline V gene are LNHDA and SQIVND (reference sequence). The CDR3 comprises 16 residues, both ends counted. CDR3 amino acids: CASSLGPPDTEAFFEL.

The chain uses TRBV29-1 and TRBJ2-5, with D tentatively TRBD1 (6 bases). V was trimmed by 4 bases and J by 11 bases, leaving 20 bases between them. The length of the CDR3 is 13 residues. CDR1 is SQVTM, CDR2 ANQGSEA, per germline. The CDR3 coding sequence is TGCAGCGTTGGACGGGACAAATCCTACGCGCAGTACTTC. Protein: CSVGRDKSYAQYF.

The sample holds many counts of this clonotype. The rearrangement links TRBV12-5 to TRBJ1-5, with D unresolved. V gave up 0 bases and J gave up 0 bases, with 12 bases separating them. The germline gives CDR1 LGHNT, CDR2 FRNRAP. The CDR3 has 17 residues. The CDR3 spells CASGLVSVDHSNQPQHF. The CDR3 DNA is TGTGCTAGTGGTTTGGTATCGGTAGACCATAGCAATCAGCCCCAGCATTTT.

This chain links TRBV19 with TRBJ2-2; 7 bases line up with TRBD1. The CDR3 spans 16 residues. After removal of 3 bases from V and 6 bases from J, the junction contained 10 bases not matched to a gene. Germline V gene sequence: CDR1 LNHDA, CDR2 SQIVND (reference sequence). The CDR3 region is CASSIPTGFRAGELFF. DNA of the CDR3: TGTGCCAGTAGTATTCCGACAGGGTTTAGGGCCGGGGAGCTGTTTTTT.

This clonotype was recorded once. Sequence at one end of the junction differs from germline and may be a read error. The rearrangement joins TRBV7-6 to TRBJ2-5; no definite D call. The length of the CDR3 is 14 residues. Germline CDR1 is SGHVS and CDR2 is FNYEAQ. Written as DNA, the CDR3 is TGTGCCAGCAGCTTAGCCTCAGAGGCGAGCACAGATACGTTC. Encoded protein: CASSLASEASTDTF.

The chain links TRBV7-9 to TRBJ1-2; 10 positions agree with TRBD1. Germline V lookup: CDR1 SEHNR, CDR2 FQNEAQ (reference sequence). CDR3 length: 15 residues. V lost 5 bases, J lost 5 bases, and 8 bases stayed unmatched. CDR3 sequence reads: CASSPRTGGIYGYTF. The CDR3 region has the DNA TGTGCCAGCAGCCCTCGGACAGGGGGAATTTATGGCTACACCTTC.

The chain employs TRBV20-1 and TRBJ2-5, with D hard to call. Germline CDR1 reads DFQATT; CDR2 reads SNEGSKA (reference sequence). The CDR3 loop spans 15 amino acids. Trimming removed 6 bases at V and 2 bases at J, with 19 bases between. CDR3 DNA sequence: TGCAGTGCAGAACAGCTGCTAAAACTGCAAGAGACCCAGTACTTC. Translation gives CSAEQLLKLQETQYF.

Note on this clonotype: A much larger clone is a single base away; this may be a read error. The chain recombines TRBV3-1 with TRBJ2-5; D remains unclear. V lost 7 bases, J lost 4 bases, and 10 bases lay in between. Germline CDR1 is LGHDT and CDR2 is YNNKEL (reference sequence). The CDR3 contains 12 residues. The CDR3 coding sequence is TGTGCCAGCACGGATAGAGGAGAGACCCAGTACTTC. This sequence encodes CASTDRGETQYF.

This clonotype was detected only once. CDR3 coding DNA: TGCAGTGCTATAACGGACCCCGGGAAAGGATCCTACGAGCAGTACTTC. Translating it yields CSAITDPGKGSYEQYF. The chain joins TRBV20-1 to TRBJ2-7, with D possibly being TRBD2 (5 bases). There are 16 residues in the CDR3. The V end lost 4 bases, the J end lost 1 base, and 20 bases lay between the germline ends. Looked up from germline, CDR1 is DFQATT and CDR2 is SNEGSKA (reference sequence).

A remark on this clonotype: The junction differs from germline at one of its ends, possibly a read error. The J gene is TRBJ2-7, the V gene TRBV6-1; D is undetermined. There are 12 residues in the CDR3. CDR1 and CDR2 (germline): MNHNS, SASEGT. The CDR3 DNA is TGTGCCAGCAGTGGTCAGGCCTTTCGGCAGTGCTTC. This gives the protein CASSGQAFRQCF.

This clonotype was observed once. With a much larger clone just one base away, this may be a read error. This sequence joins TRBV5-5 and TRBJ2-2; the D gene is possibly TRBD2 (5 bases). Germline CDR1 and CDR2: SGHKS and YYEKEE (reference sequence). There are 13 residues in the CDR3. As DNA, the CDR3 is TGTGCCAGCAGCCCAGACCCAACCGGGGAGCTGTCTTTT. Translating gives CASSPDPTGELSF.

Points on this clonotype: A much larger clone differs by one base, so this may be a read error. In this CDR3 the conserved last residue, phenylalanine or tryptophan, is missing, so a read error is likely. V gene TRBV7-2 combines with J gene TRBJ1-4; D is undetermined. Germline CDR1 and CDR2: SGHTA and FQGNSA. Trimming took off 3 bases at V and 7 bases at J, with 21 bases between the two ends. The CDR3 contains 17 residues. In DNA, the CDR3 is TGTGCCAGCAGCTTGTCGACCGTGGTGAGGTGGGGTGAAAAACTGTTTTCT. This gives the protein CASSLSTVVRWGEKLFS.

The chain employs TRBV6-6 and TRBJ2-7; D possibly corresponds to TRBD1 (7 bases). Germline CDR1 MNHNY, CDR2 SVGAGI (reference sequence). Trimming left V 7 bases short and J 9 bases short, with 22 bases between. The CDR3 contains 14 residues. The CDR3 DNA sequence: TGTGCCAGCACCCATCAGGGGGGACGGGGTCCGCAGTACGTC. Amino acid sequence: CASTHQGGRGPQYV.

The rearrangement joins TRBV20-1 to TRBJ1-1; D unclear. Germline V lookup: CDR1 DFQATT, CDR2 SNEGSKA (reference sequence). The germline V and J ends were trimmed by 7 bases and 1 base, with 10 bases remaining between them. The CDR3 contains 12 residues. The DNA of the CDR3 is TGCAGTGTCAACCTAGGGAACACTGAAGCTTTCTTT. As protein: CSVNLGNTEAFF.

This clonotype came up once. The CDR3 does not close with the conserved phenylalanine or tryptophan, likely indicating a read error. The DNA is omitted, as the CDR3 cannot be located on it reliably, and the CDR3 follows TCRdb's listing. This sequence joins TRBV7-9 and TRBJ2-7; the DNA was not compared with TRBD2, the D call given in the table. Germline V gene data show CDR1 as SEHNR and CDR2 as FQNEAQ (reference sequence). Both ends counted, the CDR3 spans 13 residues. The chain's CDR3 is CASSSKGSLVEQY.

The rearrangement links TRBV5-4 to TRBJ1-3, with D possibly matching TRBD1 (5 bases). The CDR3 covers 14 residues. CDR1 is SGHNT and CDR2 is YYREEE in the germline V gene (reference sequence). Trimming took 2 bases from V and 7 from J, leaving 13 bases between them. The CDR3 nucleotides are TGTGCCAGCAGCTTAACGGGAGGGGCGAACACCATATATTTT. Amino acid sequence: CASSLTGGANTIYF. The full variable domain, its missing parts supplied by reference TRBV5-4 and TRBJ1-3, is ETGVTQSPTHLIKTRGQQVTLRCSSQSGHNTVSWYQQALGQGPQFIFQYYREEENGRGNFPPRFSGLQFPNYSSELNVNALELDDSALYLCASSLTGGANTIYFGEGSWLTVV.

This sequence joins TRBV12-3 or TRBV12-4 and TRBJ2-6; 7 bases agree with TRBD1. The CDR3 is made up of 13 amino acids. Germline trimming cut 10 bases from V and 2 bases from J; bases unmatched to any gene: 2. CDR3 nucleotide sequence: TGTGCCATCACAGGGGCTGGGGCCAACGTCCTGACTTTC. It yields the protein CAITGAGANVLTF.